This T cell receptor beta chain was captured by sequencing in a study of T cell responses to AZD1222 COVID-19 vaccine. This clone was seen once. TCRdb keeps only in-frame clones here, not all; method: immunoSEQ multiplex PCR. The data contain approximately 120,000 clones, around 85% of them seen just once; the ten biggest clones take up 3.5% to 5%. There are 17 residues in the CDR3. The ends were cut back, 7 bases at V and 4 bases at J, with 25 bases in the middle. Germline loops: CDR1 SEHNR, CDR2 FQNEAQ (reference sequence). The rearrangement links TRBV7-9 to TRBJ1-2, with D possibly matching TRBD1 (6 bases). Sequencing used peripheral blood, obtained 28 days after the second AZD1222 dose. The origin of this receptor is an adult who received the AZD1222 COVID-19 vaccine. CDR3 amino acids: CASTILVWTETFYGYTF. Here the CDR3 DNA reads TGTGCCAGCACCATCTTGGTTTGGACAGAAACTTTCTATGGCTACACCTTC.